Sequencing of this TCR beta chain was carried out in a study of cytomegalovirus exposure and HLA in healthy donors. As for the study in general: Most donors, 81% of 350 to 450 genotyped, fell in the Caucasian-associated ancestry cluster. Notes on the study in general: The study recorded over 150 TCR beta chains that were cytomegalovirus-associated.

CDR1 is LNHDA, CDR2 SQIVND, per germline (reference sequence). The CDR3 loop spans 17 amino acids. The trim removed 6 bases at V and 2 bases at J, leaving 10 bases unmatched. Details on this clone: The antigen is unknown.

It was with 60 Vbeta and 13 Jbeta primers that the PCR ran. TCRdb's copy holds only in-frame clones and misses some; the assay was immunoSEQ multiplex PCR. The top ten hold roughly 0.69% of the sample, which has fewer than 200,000 clones, approximately 80% seen once. Sequencing input: PBMCs. This chain uses TRBV19 with TRBJ2-2; the match to TRBD2 covers 9 bases. This TCR derives from a woman aged 18-29 years in good health and CMV-seronegative. CDR3 protein: CASREGLALINTGELFF. CDR3 in DNA: TGTGCCAGTAGAGAGGGACTAGCTCTTATTAACACCGGGGAGCTGTTTTTT.